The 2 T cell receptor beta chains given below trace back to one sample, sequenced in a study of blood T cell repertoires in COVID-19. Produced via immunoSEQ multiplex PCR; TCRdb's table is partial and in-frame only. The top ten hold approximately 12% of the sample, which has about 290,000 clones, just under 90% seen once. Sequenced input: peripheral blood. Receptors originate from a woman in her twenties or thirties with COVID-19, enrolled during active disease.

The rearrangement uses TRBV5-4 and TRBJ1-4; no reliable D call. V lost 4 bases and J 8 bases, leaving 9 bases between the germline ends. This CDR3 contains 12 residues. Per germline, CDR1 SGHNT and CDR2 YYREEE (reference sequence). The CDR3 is CASSVDGEKLFF. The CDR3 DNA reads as TGTGCCAGCAGCGTAGACGGGGAAAAACTGTTTTTT. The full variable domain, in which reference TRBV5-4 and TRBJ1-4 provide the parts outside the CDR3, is ETGVTQSPTHLIKTRGQQVTLRCSSQSGHNTVSWYQQALGQGPQFIFQYYREEENGRGNFPPRFSGLQFPNYSSELNVNALELDDSALYLCASSVDGEKLFFGSGTQLSVL.

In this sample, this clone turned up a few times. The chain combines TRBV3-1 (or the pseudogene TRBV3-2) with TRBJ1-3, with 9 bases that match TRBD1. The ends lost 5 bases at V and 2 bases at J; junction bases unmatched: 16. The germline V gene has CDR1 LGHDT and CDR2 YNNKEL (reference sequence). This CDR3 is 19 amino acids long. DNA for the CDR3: TGTGCCAGCAGCGTCCGACCGGGACAGGGATCCATCCCTGGAAACACCATATATTTT. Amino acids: CASSVRPGQGSIPGNTIYF.